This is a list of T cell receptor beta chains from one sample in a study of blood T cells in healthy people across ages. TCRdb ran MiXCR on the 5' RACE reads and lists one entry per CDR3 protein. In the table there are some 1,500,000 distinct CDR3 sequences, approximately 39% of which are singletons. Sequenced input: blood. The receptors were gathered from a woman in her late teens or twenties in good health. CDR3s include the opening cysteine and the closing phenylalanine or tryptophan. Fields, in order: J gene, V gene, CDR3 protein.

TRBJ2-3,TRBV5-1,CASLEGGTDTQYF
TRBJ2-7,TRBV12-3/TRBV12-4,CASSPGDREQYF
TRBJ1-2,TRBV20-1,CSASGGSWGYTF
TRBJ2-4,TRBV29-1,CSVQGLAGAPAKNIQYF
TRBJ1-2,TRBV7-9,CASSLRPSGHTF
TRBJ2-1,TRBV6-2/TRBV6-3,CASGSGGEQFF
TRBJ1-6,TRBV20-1,CSARYRGRDSYNSPLHF
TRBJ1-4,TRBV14,CASSPRTDLRVEKLFF
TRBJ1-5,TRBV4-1,CASSQVPTADNQPQHF
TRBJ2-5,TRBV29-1,CSVGRLQETQYF
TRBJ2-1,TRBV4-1,CASSQLLAGGSNEQFF
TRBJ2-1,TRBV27,CASTLRGSYNEQFF
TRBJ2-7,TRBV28,CASRGTGWGFYEQYF
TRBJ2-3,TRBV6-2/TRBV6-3,CASSYSGGLGTDTQYF
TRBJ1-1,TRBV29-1,CSVEDGVYSTEAFF
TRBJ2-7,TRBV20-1,CSARVQGRDEQYF
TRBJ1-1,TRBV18,CASSGRQGSTAAFF
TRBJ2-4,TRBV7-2,CASSLPLRTVHIQYF
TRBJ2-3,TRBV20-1,CSARVQGGTDTQYF
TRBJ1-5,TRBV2,CASSEAEIRWEPQHF
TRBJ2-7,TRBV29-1,CSGLAGDSYEQYF
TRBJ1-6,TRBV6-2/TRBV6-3,CASSYYGQGSSPLHF
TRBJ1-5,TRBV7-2,CASSFEWRNQPQHF
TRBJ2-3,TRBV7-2,CASRAPGSTDTQYF
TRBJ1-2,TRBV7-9,CTSSAYGYTF
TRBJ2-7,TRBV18,CASSPTTGDYEQYF
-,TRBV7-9,CASTSSYNEQYF
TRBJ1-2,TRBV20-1,CSAPNGISRDYGYTF
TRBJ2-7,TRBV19,CASSIWVGPYEQYF
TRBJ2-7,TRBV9,CASSVAVGLNYEQYF
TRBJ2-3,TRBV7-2,CASSLELASPLGTDTQYF
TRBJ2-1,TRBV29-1,CSVEGGQGAYNEQFF
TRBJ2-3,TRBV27,CASSLWGVPDTQYF
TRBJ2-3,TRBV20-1,CSFLQRPDTQYF
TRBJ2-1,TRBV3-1,CASSQESGFDSYNEQFF
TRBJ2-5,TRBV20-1,CSARAIRARQETQYF
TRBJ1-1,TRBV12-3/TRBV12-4,CASSFRRQSEAFF
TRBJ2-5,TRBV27,CASSQPGTSGFQETQYF
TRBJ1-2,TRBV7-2,CASSRGGYTF
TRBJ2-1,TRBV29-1,CSGGLAIDEQFF
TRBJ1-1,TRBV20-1,CSASGDANTEAFF
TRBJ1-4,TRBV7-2,CASSLRLRNEKLFF
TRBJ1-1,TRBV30,CAWSRGNSAEAFF
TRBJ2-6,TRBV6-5,CASSLSRRGFSGANVLTF
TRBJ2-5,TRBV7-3,CASSLVPQGTEQYF
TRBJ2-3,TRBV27,CASSSFVPDTQYF
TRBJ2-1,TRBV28,CASSFGRYYNEQFF
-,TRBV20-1,CSARMAQSYNEQYF
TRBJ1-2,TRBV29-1,CSVGQGEGYTF
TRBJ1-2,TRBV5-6,CASSLKILDRASGYTF
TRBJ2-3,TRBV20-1,CSARDIDRGLDTQYF
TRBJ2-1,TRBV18,CASSPYSGGTHNEQFF
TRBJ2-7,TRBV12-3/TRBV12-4,CASSFLGWTTDPYEQYF